Shown below are 23 T cell receptor beta chains from a single sample sequenced in a study of T cell responses to AZD1222 COVID-19 vaccine. This table comes from immunoSEQ multiplex PCR, and its TCRdb copy is limited to in-frame clones, with some not included. Here the sample spans around 160,000 clones, 85% to 95% being singletons. Material: peripheral blood, obtained on day 0 of AZD1222 vaccination. These receptors were taken from an adult in good health.

V and J are TRBV14 and TRBJ1-1; D is unresolved. CDR3 length equals 15 residues. V gave up 1 base and J gave up 5 bases, with 14 bases separating them. Germline lookup yields CDR1 SGHDN and CDR2 FVKESK. CDR3 nucleotides: TGTGCCAGCAGCCAAGGGGTTTTCTTGAGGACTGAAGCTTTCTTT. This gives the protein CASSQGVFLRTEAFF.

The J gene is TRBJ2-1, the V gene TRBV20-1, with 7 bases lining up with TRBD2. This CDR3 is 13 amino acids long. Germline V gene lookup returns CDR1 DFQATT and CDR2 SNEGSKA (reference sequence). Trimming at V came to 3 bases and at J to 5 bases, leaving 4 bases not matched to a gene. CDR3 region: CSASGGSNNEQFF. Here the CDR3 DNA reads TGCAGTGCTAGTGGCGGGAGCAACAATGAGCAGTTCTTC.

The chain links TRBV5-6 to TRBJ1-2; the D gene is possibly TRBD1 (6 bases). CDR1 is SGHDT and CDR2 is YYEEEE in the germline V gene. The CDR3 has 14 residues. V gave up 0 bases and J gave up 7 bases, with 13 bases separating them. Here the CDR3 DNA reads TGTGCCAGCAGCTTGGGGAGACAGGCTCTTGGCTACACCTTC. It codes for CASSLGRQALGYTF.

The J gene is TRBJ2-7, the V gene TRBV14, with D perhaps TRBD1 or TRBD2 (5 bases each). Trimming cost V 4 bases and J 0 bases, with 10 bases left between them. Germline assignment: CDR1 SGHDN and CDR2 FVKESK. CDR3 length: 14 residues. The CDR3 loop is CASSRDLSSYEQYF. In DNA, the CDR3 is TGTGCCAGCAGCCGGGACCTAAGCTCCTACGAGCAGTACTTC.

This chain joins TRBV7-2 and TRBJ1-1, with D possibly being TRBD1 (5 bases). The germline V gene has CDR1 SGHTA and CDR2 FQGNSA. V lost 1 base to trimming and J lost 3 bases, with 12 bases between them. The CDR3 is 15 residues long. For the CDR3, the DNA is TGTGCCAGCAGCTTAGTGGGGGAGGTGGACACTGAAGCTTTCTTT. It specifies CASSLVGEVDTEAFF.

The chain employs TRBV5-4 and TRBJ1-1; D is ambiguous. Per germline, CDR1 SGHNT and CDR2 YYREEE (reference sequence). This CDR3 spans 15 amino acids. Trimming left V 4 bases short and J 2 bases short, with 15 bases between. The CDR3 DNA is TGTGCCAGCAGCCCAGACACACGGACCAACACTGAAGCTTTCTTT. This codes for CASSPDTRTNTEAFF.

The V gene is TRBV4-2, the J gene TRBJ1-1; D call uncertain. The CDR3 has 15 amino acids. Germline-derived CDR1 and CDR2 are LGHNA and YNFKEQ. The V and J ends lost 1 base and 1 base respectively, with 10 bases between them. DNA for the CDR3: TGTGCCAGCAGCCAAGGTCGAGAGGCGAACACTGAAGCTTTCTTT. Encoded protein: CASSQGREANTEAFF.

V gene TRBV7-8 combines with J gene TRBJ2-7, with 13 bases fitting TRBD2. J was trimmed by 4 bases and V by 5 bases; bases with no gene match: 5. The CDR3 consists of 15 residues. Germline lookup yields CDR1 SGHVS and CDR2 FQNEAQ. The CDR3 DNA is TGTGCCAGCAGCCCGACTAGCGGGGGGTTGTACGAGCAGTACTTC. Translated, it gives CASSPTSGGLYEQYF.

Points on this clone: Other nucleotide sequences in the sample specify the same CDR3. The V and J genes are TRBV28 and TRBJ2-5; D remains ambiguous. V lost 3 bases and J lost 1, with 6 bases in between. CDR3 length equals 13 residues. The germline CDR1 and CDR2 sequences are MDHEN and SYDVKM. This CDR3 reads CASSLGGQETQYF. The CDR3, as DNA: TGTGCCAGCAGTTTGGGCGGCCAAGAGACCCAGTACTTC. Drawing the rest from reference TRBV28 and TRBJ2-5, the complete variable domain is DVKVTQSSRYLVKRTGEKVFLECVQDMDHENMFWYRQDPGLGLRLIYFSYDVKMKEKGDIPEGYSVSREKKERFSLILESASTNQTSMYLCASSLGGQETQYFGPGTRLLVL.

The chain uses TRBV20-1 and TRBJ1-4; D is unresolved. With 3 bases removed from V and 2 bases from J, the gap between germline ends came to 10 bases. CDR3 length: 14 residues. CDR1 and CDR2 from the germline V gene are DFQATT and SNEGSKA (reference sequence). CDR3 nucleotide sequence: TGCAGTGCTAGTCCCCCGGGGACTAATGAAAAACTGTTTTTT. The encoded protein is CSASPPGTNEKLFF.

V and J are TRBV7-2 and TRBJ2-1; D is undetermined. Trimming shortened V by 1 base and J by 9 bases, and 7 bases separated the two germline ends. The germline V gene encodes CDR1 SGHTA and CDR2 FQGNSA. The CDR3 sequence is 12 residues long. The CDR3 spells CASSLELGEQFF. In DNA, the CDR3 is TGTGCCAGCAGCTTAGAACTGGGTGAGCAGTTCTTC.

The CDR3: CSVAREDIYGYTF. The CDR3 region has the DNA TGCAGCGTCGCCAGGGAGGACATCTATGGCTACACCTTC. The genes are TRBV29-1 and TRBJ1-2, with D maybe TRBD1 (5 bases). The CDR3 spans 13 residues. With 6 bases removed from V and 4 bases from J, the gap between germline ends came to 15 bases. CDR1 is SQVTM, CDR2 ANQGSEA, per germline.

The chain combines TRBV30 with TRBJ1-4; D gene uncertain. The length of the CDR3 is 13 residues. V was pared by 2 bases and J by 8 bases, with 12 bases between. Germline CDR1 reads GTSNPN; CDR2 reads SVGIG (reference sequence). The CDR3 region has the DNA TGTGCCTGGAGTCCGGAAAGGGTGGAAAAACTGTTTTTT. This codes for CAWSPERVEKLFF.

This clone appeared a single time. The V and J genes are TRBV10-2 and TRBJ2-3, with D possibly matching TRBD1 (6 bases). The CDR3 runs 14 residues. The germline V gene encodes CDR1 WSHSY and CDR2 SAAADI. V shed 5 bases and J shed 6 bases, with 15 bases lying between them. CDR3 sequence: CASSFSTGKDTQYF. DNA of the CDR3: TGCGCCAGCAGTTTCAGCACAGGGAAGGATACGCAGTATTTT.

This chain connects TRBV5-1 to TRBJ2-1; TRBD2 matches at 11 bases. The CDR3 consists of 15 residues. Germline V CDR1 and CDR2: SGHRS, YFSETQ. Trimming took 0 bases from V and 5 from J; bases not matched to a gene: 1. The CDR3 DNA reads TGCGCCAGCAGCTTGGGACTAGCGGGGAACAATGAGCAGTTCTTC. It yields the protein CASSLGLAGNNEQFF. Variable domain in full (rest from reference TRBV5-1 and TRBJ2-1): KAGVTQTPRYLIKTRGQQVTLSCSPISGHRSVSWYQQTPGQGLQFLFEYFSETQRNKGNFPGRFSGRQFSNSRSEMNVSTLELGDSALYLCASSLGLAGNNEQFFGPGTRLTVL.

The chain's CDR3 is CASSPTSGRNEQFF. CDR3 sequence (DNA): TGTGCCAGCAGCCCGACCTCTGGAAGGAATGAGCAGTTCTTC. J is TRBJ2-1 and V is TRBV7-9; no definite D call. This CDR3 has 14 residues. Trimming stripped 5 bases from V and 7 bases from J, with 15 bases between. Germline V gene lookup returns CDR1 SEHNR and CDR2 FQNEAQ (reference sequence).

J is TRBJ1-1 and V is TRBV6-5; tentatively, D is TRBD1 (6 bases). The V gene's germline CDR1 is MNHEY and CDR2 SVGAGI. The CDR3 sequence is 11 residues long. Trimming removed 4 bases from V and 10 bases from J, with 10 bases in between. CDR3 nucleotides: TGTGCCAGCAGTTCCAGAGGGGGAGCTTTCTTT. This translates into CASSSRGGAFF.

This sequence joins TRBV5-1 and TRBJ2-1; TRBD2 might be the D (5 bases). The CDR3 totals 15 residues. V was cut by 0 bases and J by 5 bases, with 12 bases left in between. Germline V CDR1 and CDR2: SGHRS, YFSETQ. CDR3: CASSLARTVDNEQFF. For the CDR3, the DNA is TGCGCCAGCAGCTTGGCCAGGACTGTTGACAATGAGCAGTTCTTC.

This clone was seen a single time. The chain employs TRBV4-1 and TRBJ1-2, with TRBD1 as a possible D gene (5 bases). V lost 0 bases, J lost 7 bases, and 15 bases lay in between. This CDR3 is built from 15 residues. The V gene's germline CDR1 is MGHRA and CDR2 YSYEKL. The CDR3 protein is CASSQDVAGRGGYTF. Here the CDR3 DNA reads TGCGCCAGCAGCCAAGATGTGGCGGGTAGGGGTGGCTACACCTTC.

The V gene is TRBV29-1, the J gene TRBJ2-1; TRBD2 matches 15 bases. Trimming cost V 8 bases and J 9 bases; bases outside gene matches: 5. This CDR3 is built from 13 residues. Germline loops: CDR1 SQVTM, CDR2 ANQGSEA. The CDR3 here is CSTGLAGGGEQFF. The CDR3 DNA follows: TGCAGCACCGGACTAGCGGGAGGGGGTGAGCAGTTCTTC.

The rearrangement joins TRBV5-1 to TRBJ2-5; 15 bases fit TRBD2. Looked up from germline, CDR1 is SGHRS and CDR2 is YFSETQ. J was trimmed by 5 bases and V by 0 bases; bases with no gene match: 8. CDR3 length equals 18 residues. CDR3 bases: TGCGCCAGCAGCTTGGCGGGACTAGCGGGAGGCAGGGGGGAGACCCAGTACTTC. It yields the protein CASSLAGLAGGRGETQYF.

This rearrangement joins TRBV7-3 to TRBJ1-2; maybe TRBD1 (5 bases). The length of the CDR3 is 13 residues. Germline CDR1 SGHTA, CDR2 FQGTGA. The V end lost 5 bases, the J end lost 5 bases, and 12 bases lay between the germline ends. The DNA of the CDR3 is TGTGCCAGCAGCCTTGGGAGGGGATATGGCTACACCTTC. It yields the protein CASSLGRGYGYTF. The full variable domain, rest sourced from reference TRBV7-3 and TRBJ1-2, is GAGVSQTPSNKVTEKGKYVELRCDPISGHTALYWYRQSLGQGPEFLIYFQGTGAADDSGLPNDRFFAVRPEGSVSTLKIQRTERGDSAVYLCASSLGRGYGYTFGSGTRLTVV.

The rearrangement joins TRBV30 to TRBJ2-7; either TRBD1 or TRBD2 may supply D (6 bases each). CDR1 GTSNPN and CDR2 SVGIG come from the germline V gene (reference sequence). V lost 6 bases, J lost 4 bases, and 16 bases lay in between. This CDR3 spans 13 amino acids. In DNA form, the CDR3 reads TGTGCCTGCCGCCGGGGGCGAGGGTACGAGCAGTACTTC. It specifies CACRRGRGYEQYF.